Listed below are T cell receptor beta chains from one sample, sequenced in a study of cytomegalovirus exposure and HLA in healthy donors. Using immunoSEQ multiplex PCR, the repertoire was profiled, and TCRdb retains in-frame clones only, with some absent. The sample holds 100,000 to 150,000 clones, over 75% seen once. The sequencing sample was made of PBMCs. These receptors all stem from a man aged 35 to 55 in good health and CMV-seronegative. Both conserved end residues are part of each CDR3. The order of the fields is D gene, V gene, J gene, clone size, CDR3 DNA, CDR3 protein. A D gene is named only where the DNA matches it firmly. Size tells how often a clone was seen (once, few, many) or the class of an expanded clone, and some rows leave it out.

D gene: -; V gene: TRBV15; J gene: TRBJ2-7; clone size: -; CDR3 DNA: TGTGCCACCAGCAGAGATCGGACAGCGGACAAGCAGTACTTC; CDR3 protein: CATSRDRTADKQYF
D gene: -; V gene: TRBV7-6; J gene: TRBJ1-1; clone size: -; CDR3 DNA: TGTGCCAGCAGCTTTCAGCGGGGGGGGAAGAACACTGAAGCTTTCTTT; CDR3 protein: CASSFQRGGKNTEAFF
D gene: -; V gene: TRBV18; J gene: TRBJ2-7; clone size: -; CDR3 DNA: TGTGCCAGCTCACCAGTAATACAGGGCGGATACGAGCAGTACTTC; CDR3 protein: CASSPVIQGGYEQYF
D gene: -; V gene: TRBV30; J gene: TRBJ1-2; clone size: once; CDR3 DNA: TGTGCCTGGACTTCCGGGACTTATGGCTACACCTTC; CDR3 protein: CAWTSGTYGYTF
D gene: TRBD1; V gene: TRBV7-9; J gene: TRBJ2-6; clone size: once; CDR3 DNA: TGTGCCAGCAGCTCAGGGGGCTCTGGGGCCAACGTCCTGACTTTC; CDR3 protein: CASSSGGSGANVLTF
D gene: TRBD2; V gene: TRBV27; J gene: TRBJ2-7; clone size: -; CDR3 DNA: TGTGCCAGCAGTTTAGCGGGAGTGAACGAGCAGTACTTC; CDR3 protein: CASSLAGVNEQYF
D gene: TRBD1; V gene: TRBV19; J gene: TRBJ1-5; clone size: once; CDR3 DNA: TGTGCCAGCGGCAAGACAGGGGTAAGCAATCAGCCCCAGCATTTT; CDR3 protein: CASGKTGVSNQPQHF
D gene: TRBD1; V gene: TRBV9; J gene: TRBJ2-5; clone size: -; CDR3 DNA: TGTGCCAGCAGCGTCGCCGGGACAGGGGGTGAGACCCAGTACTTC; CDR3 protein: CASSVAGTGGETQYF
D gene: -; V gene: TRBV5-1; J gene: TRBJ1-2; clone size: -; CDR3 DNA: TGCGCCAGCGGAGCGACGAGAAATGGCTACACCTTC; CDR3 protein: CASGATRNGYTF
D gene: -; V gene: TRBV29-1; J gene: TRBJ1-2; clone size: -; CDR3 DNA: TGCAGCGCGCGGGATCAGGGCGGCTATGGCTACACCTTC; CDR3 protein: CSARDQGGYGYTF
D gene: -; V gene: TRBV7-2; J gene: TRBJ1-1; clone size: -; CDR3 DNA: TGTGCCAGCAGCCCCCCACAGGCCCACACTGAAGCTTTCTTT; CDR3 protein: CASSPPQAHTEAFF
D gene: TRBD2; V gene: TRBV10-3; J gene: TRBJ2-7; clone size: -; CDR3 DNA: TGTGCCATCAGTGACACCCTAGCGGGAGGGCGCTCCTACGAGCAGTACTTC; CDR3 protein: CAISDTLAGGRSYEQYF
D gene: TRBD2; V gene: TRBV4-1; J gene: TRBJ2-3; clone size: -; CDR3 DNA: TGCGCCAGCAGCCAAGGACTAGCGGGAGCAGGGGATACGCAGTATTTT; CDR3 protein: CASSQGLAGAGDTQYF
D gene: TRBD2; V gene: TRBV19; J gene: TRBJ2-4; clone size: -; CDR3 DNA: TGTGCCAGTACATTAGCGGGGGGGCCCGACAAAAACATTCAGTACTTC; CDR3 protein: CASTLAGGPDKNIQYF
D gene: -; V gene: TRBV5-1; J gene: TRBJ1-6; clone size: -; CDR3 DNA: TGCGCCAGCAGCTTGGAAGGGGTGGGCTCTTCACCCCTCCACTTT; CDR3 protein: CASSLEGVGSSPLHF
D gene: -; V gene: TRBV9; J gene: TRBJ2-3; clone size: -; CDR3 DNA: TGTGCCAGCAGCGTAGTGGGCGGGGAAGGCACAGATACGCAGTATTTT; CDR3 protein: CASSVVGGEGTDTQYF
D gene: -; V gene: TRBV6-5; J gene: TRBJ2-3; clone size: -; CDR3 DNA: TGTGCCAGCAGTTACCAGGCGACAGTCACAGATACGCAGTATTTT; CDR3 protein: CASSYQATVTDTQYF
D gene: TRBD1; V gene: TRBV9; J gene: TRBJ2-3; clone size: -; CDR3 DNA: TGTGCCAGCAGCGGAACCGGGACAGTCACAGATACGCAGTATTTT; CDR3 protein: CASSGTGTVTDTQYF
D gene: TRBD1; V gene: TRBV27; J gene: TRBJ1-1; clone size: -; CDR3 DNA: TGTGCCAGCAGTCCCTCCGACAGGGTGGTTACTGAAGCTTTCTTT; CDR3 protein: CASSPSDRVVTEAFF
D gene: TRBD1; V gene: TRBV19; J gene: TRBJ1-1; clone size: -; CDR3 DNA: TGTGCCAGTAGCTGGACAGGAATGAACACTGAAGCTTTCTTT; CDR3 protein: CASSWTGMNTEAFF
D gene: -; V gene: TRBV11-2; J gene: TRBJ1-1; clone size: -; CDR3 DNA: TGTGCCAGCAGCTTAGAGGGGAGGGTCACTGAAGCTTTCTTT; CDR3 protein: CASSLEGRVTEAFF
D gene: -; V gene: TRBV19; J gene: TRBJ2-5; clone size: -; CDR3 DNA: TGTGCCAGTAGTGAAGCTGAGACCCAGTACTTC; CDR3 protein: CASSEAETQYF
D gene: TRBD1; V gene: TRBV29-1; J gene: TRBJ1-1; clone size: -; CDR3 DNA: TGCAGCGCCGCCCTCGCAGGGGGAAGGAACACTGAAGCTTTCTTT; CDR3 protein: CSAALAGGRNTEAFF
D gene: TRBD1; V gene: TRBV6-1; J gene: TRBJ2-5; clone size: -; CDR3 DNA: TGTGCCAGCAACGGTGGGACAGGGGTAGGAGAGACCCAGTACTTC; CDR3 protein: CASNGGTGVGETQYF
D gene: TRBD2; V gene: TRBV5-8; J gene: TRBJ2-1; clone size: once; CDR3 DNA: TGTGCCAGCAGCTTGGACGGGGGGACCTACAATGAGCAGTTCTTC; CDR3 protein: CASSLDGGTYNEQFF
D gene: TRBD2; V gene: TRBV13; J gene: TRBJ2-7; clone size: once; CDR3 DNA: TGTGCCAGCAGCTACCCTAGCGGGGGGTCCTACGAGCAGTACTTC; CDR3 protein: CASSYPSGGSYEQYF
D gene: -; V gene: TRBV28; J gene: TRBJ2-7; clone size: -; CDR3 DNA: TGTGCCAGCAGTAGACCACCCCTAGGCGAGCAGTACTTC; CDR3 protein: CASSRPPLGEQYF
D gene: TRBD1; V gene: TRBV30; J gene: TRBJ1-1; clone size: -; CDR3 DNA: TGTGCCTGGAGCACAGGGGGTATAGCTTTCTTT; CDR3 protein: CAWSTGGIAFF
D gene: -; V gene: TRBV5-1; J gene: TRBJ1-4; clone size: -; CDR3 DNA: TGCGCCAGCAGCTTGGGGCAGGGGATGGAAAAACTGTTTTTT; CDR3 protein: CASSLGQGMEKLFF
D gene: TRBD1; V gene: TRBV25-1; J gene: TRBJ1-4; clone size: -; CDR3 DNA: TGTGCCAGCAGCCACCATACAGGGGCGCTCGAAAAACTGTTTTTT; CDR3 protein: CASSHHTGALEKLFF
D gene: -; V gene: TRBV27; J gene: TRBJ2-1; clone size: -; CDR3 DNA: TGTGCCAGCAGCTCGGACACGAACAATGAGCAGTTCTTC; CDR3 protein: CASSSDTNNEQFF
D gene: TRBD2; V gene: TRBV5-4; J gene: TRBJ2-3; clone size: -; CDR3 DNA: TGTGCCATCGCCCCAGGCGGGGGGGTGTGGGTAGATACGCAGTATTTT; CDR3 protein: CAIAPGGGVWVDTQYF
D gene: TRBD2; V gene: TRBV7-2; J gene: TRBJ2-3; clone size: -; CDR3 DNA: TGTGCCAGCAGCTCAGGACTAGCGGAGGGCACAGATACGCAGTATTTT; CDR3 protein: CASSSGLAEGTDTQYF
D gene: -; V gene: TRBV2; J gene: TRBJ2-1; clone size: few; CDR3 DNA: TGTGCCAGCAGTCTTCTAGCGCAGGTCAACAATGAGCAGTTCTTC; CDR3 protein: CASSLLAQVNNEQFF
D gene: -; V gene: TRBV7-7; J gene: TRBJ2-5; clone size: -; CDR3 DNA: TGTGCCAGCAGCTACTTACCAGAGGGAGAGACCCAGTACTTC; CDR3 protein: CASSYLPEGETQYF
D gene: TRBD2; V gene: TRBV6-6; J gene: TRBJ2-2; clone size: few; CDR3 DNA: TGTGCCAGCAGGGGGGGAGGGAGGACCACCGGGGAGCTGTTTTTT; CDR3 protein: CASRGGGRTTGELFF
D gene: -; V gene: TRBV2; J gene: TRBJ2-5; clone size: -; CDR3 DNA: TGTGCCAGCAGGGGGAACCAGGGAGAGACCCAGTACTTC; CDR3 protein: CASRGNQGETQYF
D gene: -; V gene: TRBV19; J gene: TRBJ2-7; clone size: -; CDR3 DNA: TGTGCCAGTAGTTCACAGCCCACCTACGAGCAGTACTTC; CDR3 protein: CASSSQPTYEQYF
D gene: -; V gene: TRBV12-2; J gene: TRBJ2-7; clone size: -; CDR3 DNA: TGTGCAAGTCGCTTAGGGCTGGCAGGCTCCTACGAGCAGTACTTC; CDR3 protein: CASRLGLAGSYEQYF
D gene: TRBD2; V gene: TRBV11-2; J gene: TRBJ2-1; clone size: -; CDR3 DNA: TGTGCCAGCAGCGCACGGACTAGCGGGAAACCCCCTGAGCAGTTCTTC; CDR3 protein: CASSARTSGKPPEQFF
D gene: -; V gene: TRBV4-3; J gene: TRBJ2-7; clone size: -; CDR3 DNA: TGCGCCAGCAGCCAAGAGAGCTATGTTGGGGCAGGGACCTACGAGCAGTACTTC; CDR3 protein: CASSQESYVGAGTYEQYF
D gene: -; V gene: TRBV20-1; J gene: TRBJ2-3; clone size: few; CDR3 DNA: TGCAGTGCTAGGGGGAGTACGCAGTATTTT; CDR3 protein: CSARGSTQYF
D gene: TRBD1; V gene: TRBV19; J gene: TRBJ2-7; clone size: -; CDR3 DNA: TGTGCCAGTAGTATAGCCGACAGGGTGGCATCCTACGAGCAGTACTTC; CDR3 protein: CASSIADRVASYEQYF
D gene: TRBD2; V gene: TRBV5-6; J gene: TRBJ2-1; clone size: -; CDR3 DNA: TGTGCCAGCAGCCCACTAGCGGGAGGGCCGACCACAATGAAGCAGTTCTTC; CDR3 protein: CASSPLAGGPTTMKQFF
D gene: -; V gene: TRBV5-1; J gene: TRBJ2-3; clone size: -; CDR3 DNA: TGCGCCAGCAGCTCTACCGGGACACTCAGCACAGATACGCAGTATTTT; CDR3 protein: CASSSTGTLSTDTQYF
D gene: -; V gene: TRBV19; J gene: TRBJ1-5; clone size: -; CDR3 DNA: TGTGCCAGTAGTATTACAGGGAATCAGCCCCAGCATTTT; CDR3 protein: CASSITGNQPQHF
D gene: TRBD2; V gene: TRBV7-2; J gene: TRBJ2-1; clone size: -; CDR3 DNA: TGTGCCAGCAGCCCGAGCGGGGGGTTTTTGAATGAGCAGTTCTTC; CDR3 protein: CASSPSGGFLNEQFF
D gene: -; V gene: TRBV10-3; J gene: TRBJ1-4; clone size: -; CDR3 DNA: TGTGCCATCAGGGAGGGAGCAACTAATGAAAAACTGTTTTTT; CDR3 protein: CAIREGATNEKLFF
D gene: -; V gene: TRBV18; J gene: TRBJ2-1; clone size: -; CDR3 DNA: TGTGCCAGCTCACCCCTTGGGACAGAGCAGTTCTTC; CDR3 protein: CASSPLGTEQFF
D gene: TRBD2; V gene: TRBV14; J gene: TRBJ2-1; clone size: few; CDR3 DNA: TGTGCCAGCACTCCCTCCGCGGGAGGCCCCAATGAGCAGTTCTTC; CDR3 protein: CASTPSAGGPNEQFF
D gene: TRBD2; V gene: TRBV7-2; J gene: TRBJ2-1; clone size: -; CDR3 DNA: TGTGCCAGCAGCTCAGATGGACTAGCGGGAAGGATATACAATGAGCAGTTCTTC; CDR3 protein: CASSSDGLAGRIYNEQFF
D gene: -; V gene: TRBV15; J gene: TRBJ1-2; clone size: -; CDR3 DNA: TGTGCCACCAGCAGAGACCCGACAGCCAACTATGGCTACACCTTC; CDR3 protein: CATSRDPTANYGYTF
D gene: TRBD1; V gene: TRBV29-1; J gene: TRBJ1-2; clone size: -; CDR3 DNA: TGCAGCGTTGGGGGAGGGACAGGGGACTATGGCTACACCTTC; CDR3 protein: CSVGGGTGDYGYTF
D gene: -; V gene: TRBV5-5; J gene: TRBJ2-7; clone size: -; CDR3 DNA: TGTGCCAGCAGCTTTGGTGCTAGCTACGAGCAGTACTTC; CDR3 protein: CASSFGASYEQYF
D gene: TRBD2; V gene: TRBV9; J gene: TRBJ2-6; clone size: -; CDR3 DNA: TGTGCCAGCAGCGTAGATGAGCGGGGGGCTGGGGCCAACGTCCTGACTTTC; CDR3 protein: CASSVDERGAGANVLTF
D gene: -; V gene: TRBV5-6; J gene: TRBJ2-4; clone size: -; CDR3 DNA: TGTGCCAGCAGCGACGGTATACAGACGACAGAAAAATTAAACATTCAGTACTTC; CDR3 protein: CASSDGIQTTEKLNIQYF
D gene: -; V gene: TRBV20-1; J gene: TRBJ2-5; clone size: -; CDR3 DNA: TGCAGTGCTACTCCTCAAGAGACCCAGTACTTC; CDR3 protein: CSATPQETQYF